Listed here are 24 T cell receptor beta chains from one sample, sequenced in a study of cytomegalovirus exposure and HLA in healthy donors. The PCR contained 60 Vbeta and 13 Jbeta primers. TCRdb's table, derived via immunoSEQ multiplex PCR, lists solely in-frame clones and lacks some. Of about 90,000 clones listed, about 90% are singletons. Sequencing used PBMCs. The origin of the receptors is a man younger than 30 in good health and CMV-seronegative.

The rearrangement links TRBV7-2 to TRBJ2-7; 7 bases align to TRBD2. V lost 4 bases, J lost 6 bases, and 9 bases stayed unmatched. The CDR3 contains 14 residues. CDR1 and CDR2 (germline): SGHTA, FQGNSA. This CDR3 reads CASSSLALKGEQYF. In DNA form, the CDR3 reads TGTGCCAGCAGCTCACTAGCGCTAAAAGGCGAGCAGTACTTC.

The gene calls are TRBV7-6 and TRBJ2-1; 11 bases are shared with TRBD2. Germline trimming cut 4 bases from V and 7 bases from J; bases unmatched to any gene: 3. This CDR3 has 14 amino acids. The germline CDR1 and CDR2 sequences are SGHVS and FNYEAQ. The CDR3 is CASSYSGRANEQFF. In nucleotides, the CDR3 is TGTGCCAGCAGCTATAGCGGGAGGGCGAATGAGCAGTTCTTC.

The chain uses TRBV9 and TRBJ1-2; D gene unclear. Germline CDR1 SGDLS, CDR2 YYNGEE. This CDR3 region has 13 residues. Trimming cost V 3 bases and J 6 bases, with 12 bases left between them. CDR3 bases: TGTGCCAGCAGCGGCAGGATTTCGGATGGCTACACCTTC. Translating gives CASSGRISDGYTF.

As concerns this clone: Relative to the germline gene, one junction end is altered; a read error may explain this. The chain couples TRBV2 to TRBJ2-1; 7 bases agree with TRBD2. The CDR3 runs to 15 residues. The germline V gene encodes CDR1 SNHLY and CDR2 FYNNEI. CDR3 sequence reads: CASSAPLAIDNGQFF. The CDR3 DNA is TGTGCCAGCAGCGCCCCACTAGCGATCGACAATGGGCAGTTCTTC.

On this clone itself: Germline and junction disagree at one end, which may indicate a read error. CDR3 in amino acids: CASSSSGTGGSLPF. The CDR3 DNA reads as TGTGCCAGCAGCTCCAGTGGGACGGGGGGTTCTCTTCCCTTC. This rearrangement joins TRBV7-9 to TRBJ1-2; weak D call: TRBD1 (5 bases). The CDR3 totals 14 residues. Germline V gives CDR1 SEHNR, CDR2 FQNEAQ (reference sequence).

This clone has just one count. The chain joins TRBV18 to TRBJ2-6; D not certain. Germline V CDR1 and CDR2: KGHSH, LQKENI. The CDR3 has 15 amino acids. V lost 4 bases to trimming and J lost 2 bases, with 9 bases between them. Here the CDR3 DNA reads TGTGCCAGCTCACGAACAGAAACTGGGGCCAACGTCCTGACTTTC. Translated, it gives CASSRTETGANVLTF.

CDR3 DNA sequence: TGTGCCAGCAGGTCGACACCCACCGGGGAGCTGTTTTTT. This encodes CASRSTPTGELFF. The chain links TRBV27 to TRBJ2-2, with D uncertain. The germline V gene encodes CDR1 MNHEY and CDR2 SMNVEV (reference sequence). The CDR3 runs 13 residues. V was cut by 6 bases and J by 4 bases, with 9 bases left in between.

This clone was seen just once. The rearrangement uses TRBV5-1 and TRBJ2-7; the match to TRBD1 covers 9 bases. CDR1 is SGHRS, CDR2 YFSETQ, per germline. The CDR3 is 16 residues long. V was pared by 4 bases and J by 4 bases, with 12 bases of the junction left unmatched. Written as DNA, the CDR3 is TGCGCCAGCAGCCCCCGCGCCGGGACAGGGTCTTACGAGCAGTACTTC. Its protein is CASSPRAGTGSYEQYF. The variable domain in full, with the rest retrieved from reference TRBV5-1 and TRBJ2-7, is KAGVTQTPRYLIKTRGQQVTLSCSPISGHRSVSWYQQTPGQGLQFLFEYFSETQRNKGNFPGRFSGRQFSNSRSEMNVSTLELGDSALYLCASSPRAGTGSYEQYFGPGTRLTVT.

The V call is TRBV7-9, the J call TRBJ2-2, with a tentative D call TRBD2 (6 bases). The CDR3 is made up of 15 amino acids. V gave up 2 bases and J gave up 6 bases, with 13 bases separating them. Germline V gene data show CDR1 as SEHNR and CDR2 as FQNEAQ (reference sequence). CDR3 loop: CASSLRERAAGELFF. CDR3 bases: TGTGCCAGCAGCTTACGGGAGAGGGCGGCCGGGGAGCTGTTTTTT. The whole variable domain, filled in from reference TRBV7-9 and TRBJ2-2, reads DTGVSQNPRHKITKRGQNVTFRCDPISEHNRLYWYRQTLGQGPEFLTYFQNEAQLEKSRLLSDRFSAERPKGSFSTLEIQRTEQGDSAMYLCASSLRERAAGELFFGEGSRLTVL.

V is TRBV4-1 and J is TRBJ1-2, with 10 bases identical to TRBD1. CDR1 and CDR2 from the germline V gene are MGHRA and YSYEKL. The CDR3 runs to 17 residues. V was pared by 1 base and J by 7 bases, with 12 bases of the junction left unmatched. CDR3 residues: CASSQVSGQGGAVGYTF. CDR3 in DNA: TGCGCCAGCAGCCAAGTGTCTGGACAGGGGGGAGCTGTTGGCTACACCTTC.

CDR3 sequence (DNA): TGTGCCAGCAGCTTAGTGAGCTCCACGGGGGACAGGGTGTCCTACGAGCAGTACTTC. It encodes CASSLVSSTGDRVSYEQYF. The genes are TRBV7-9 and TRBJ2-7, with 9 bases identical to TRBD1. The germline CDR1 and CDR2 sequences are SEHNR and FQNEAQ (reference sequence). V lost 1 base, J lost 1 base, and 14 bases stayed unmatched. CDR3 length: 19 residues.

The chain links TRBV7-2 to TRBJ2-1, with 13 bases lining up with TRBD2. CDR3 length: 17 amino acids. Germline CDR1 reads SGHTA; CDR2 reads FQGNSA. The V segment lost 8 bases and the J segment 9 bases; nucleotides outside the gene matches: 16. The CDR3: CASRTWGTSGMGVEQFF. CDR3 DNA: TGTGCCAGCCGCACGTGGGGGACTAGCGGGATGGGGGTTGAGCAGTTCTTC.

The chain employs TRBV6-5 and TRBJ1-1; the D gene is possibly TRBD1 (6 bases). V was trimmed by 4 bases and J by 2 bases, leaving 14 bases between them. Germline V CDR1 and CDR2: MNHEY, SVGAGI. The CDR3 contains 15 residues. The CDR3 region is CASSSTGPLNTEAFF. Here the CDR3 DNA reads TGTGCCAGCAGTTCGACAGGACCCCTCAACACTGAAGCTTTCTTT.

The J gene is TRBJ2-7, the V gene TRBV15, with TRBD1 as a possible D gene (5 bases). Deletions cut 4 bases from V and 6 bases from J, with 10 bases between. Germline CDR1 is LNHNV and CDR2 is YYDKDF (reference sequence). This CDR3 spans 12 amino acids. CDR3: CATSTDSFEQYF. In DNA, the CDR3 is TGTGCCACCAGCACCGACAGCTTCGAGCAGTACTTC.

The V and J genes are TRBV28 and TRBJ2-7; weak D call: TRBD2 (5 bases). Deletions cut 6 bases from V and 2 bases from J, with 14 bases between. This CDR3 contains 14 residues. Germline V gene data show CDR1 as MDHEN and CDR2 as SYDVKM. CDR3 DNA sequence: TGTGCCAGCAGGACGTCCGGGATACCCTACGAGCAGTACTTC. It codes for CASRTSGIPYEQYF.

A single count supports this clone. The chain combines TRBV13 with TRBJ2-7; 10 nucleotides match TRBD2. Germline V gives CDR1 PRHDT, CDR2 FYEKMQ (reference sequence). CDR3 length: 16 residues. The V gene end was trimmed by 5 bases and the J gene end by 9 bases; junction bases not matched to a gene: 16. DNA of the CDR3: TGTGCCAGCAGCCTCGCCGGGACTAGCGCCCAGGAGAGGCAGTACTTC. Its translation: CASSLAGTSAQERQYF.

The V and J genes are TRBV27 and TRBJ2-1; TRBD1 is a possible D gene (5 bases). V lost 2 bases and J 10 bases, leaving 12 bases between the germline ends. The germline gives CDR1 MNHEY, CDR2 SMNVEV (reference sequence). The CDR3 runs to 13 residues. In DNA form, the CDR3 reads TGTGCCAGCAGTTTAAGGGCAGGGTTCGAGCAGTTCTTC. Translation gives CASSLRAGFEQFF.

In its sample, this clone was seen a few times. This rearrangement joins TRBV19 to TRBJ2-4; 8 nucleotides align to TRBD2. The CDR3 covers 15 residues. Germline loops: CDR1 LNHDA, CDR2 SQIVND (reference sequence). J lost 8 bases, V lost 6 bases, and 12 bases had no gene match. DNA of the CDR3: TGTGCCAGTAGGGAACCGGGACTAGTCAGCCACATTCAGTACTTC. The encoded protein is CASREPGLVSHIQYF.

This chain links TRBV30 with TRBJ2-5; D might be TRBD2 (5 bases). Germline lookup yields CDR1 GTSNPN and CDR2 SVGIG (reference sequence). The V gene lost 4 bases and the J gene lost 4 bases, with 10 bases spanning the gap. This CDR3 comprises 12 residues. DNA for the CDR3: TGTGCCTGGACCGGGGTCGGAGAGACCCAGTACTTC. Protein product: CAWTGVGETQYF.

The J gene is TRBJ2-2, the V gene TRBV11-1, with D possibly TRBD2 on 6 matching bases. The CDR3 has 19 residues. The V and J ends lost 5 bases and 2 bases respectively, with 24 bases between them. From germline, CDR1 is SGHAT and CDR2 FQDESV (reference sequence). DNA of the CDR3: TGTGCCAGCAGCCCCCCGGCGGGTCGCCGGGAGACTAACACCGGGGAGCTGTTTTTT. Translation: CASSPPAGRRETNTGELFF.

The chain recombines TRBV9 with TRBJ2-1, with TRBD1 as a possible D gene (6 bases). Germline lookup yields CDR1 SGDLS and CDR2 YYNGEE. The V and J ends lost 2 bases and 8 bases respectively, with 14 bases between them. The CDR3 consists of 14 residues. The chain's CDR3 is CASSVAGVTYEQFF. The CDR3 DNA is TGTGCCAGCAGCGTTGCAGGGGTAACGTATGAGCAGTTCTTC.

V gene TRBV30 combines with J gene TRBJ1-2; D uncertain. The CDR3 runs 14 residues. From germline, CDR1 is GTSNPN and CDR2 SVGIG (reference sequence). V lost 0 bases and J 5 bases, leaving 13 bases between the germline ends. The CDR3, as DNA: TGTGCCTGGAGTGTACAATGGGGAGCGTATGGCTACACCTTC. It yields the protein CAWSVQWGAYGYTF.

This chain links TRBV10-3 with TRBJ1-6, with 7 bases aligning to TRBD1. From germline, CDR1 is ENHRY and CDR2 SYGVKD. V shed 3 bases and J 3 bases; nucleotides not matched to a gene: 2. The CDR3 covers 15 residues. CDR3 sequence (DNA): TGTGCCATCAGTGAAGGGGACAGCTATAATTCACCCCTCCACTTT. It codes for CAISEGDSYNSPLHF.

CDR3 amino acids: CASSTRSGTSGQETQYF. DNA for the CDR3: TGTGCCAGCAGCACCCGCTCGGGGACTAGCGGCCAAGAGACCCAGTACTTC. This chain connects TRBV4-2 to TRBJ2-5, with 11 bases identical to TRBD2. J gave up 1 base and V 5 bases, and 9 bases lay outside the gene matches. Germline V CDR1 and CDR2: LGHNA, YNFKEQ. This CDR3 contains 17 residues.